The present T cell receptor (beta chain) was sequenced within a study of cytomegalovirus exposure and HLA in healthy donors. Notes on the study in general: Certain indistinguishable V segments, among them TRBV6-2 and TRBV6-3, were excluded.

The ends lost 2 bases at V and 5 bases at J; junction bases unmatched: 4. Germline V CDR1 and CDR2: MDHEN, SYDVKM. The CDR3 loop spans 14 amino acids. The PCR ran on 60 Vbeta and 13 Jbeta primers. Authors' analysis steps: There were 80 million or so unique TCR beta chains by a later count, and around 10 million of them were shared. Only in-frame clones appear in the TCRdb table, and some are missing; sequencing was by immunoSEQ multiplex PCR. The V and J calls and clone size come from that table; D and trimming were worked out from the DNA. Altogether over 120,000 clones are present, roughly 80% being singletons, with the ten largest covering approximately 2.9%. This clone was observed a few times. The antigen is not known.

This chain joins TRBV28 and TRBJ2-5, with TRBD1 identical over 8 bases. This TCR was sampled from a woman in her 30s in good health and CMV-seronegative. The source material was PBMCs. CDR3 loop: CASSLVTGGETQYF. DNA for the CDR3: TGTGCCAGCAGTTTAGTAACAGGGGGGGAGACCCAGTACTTC.